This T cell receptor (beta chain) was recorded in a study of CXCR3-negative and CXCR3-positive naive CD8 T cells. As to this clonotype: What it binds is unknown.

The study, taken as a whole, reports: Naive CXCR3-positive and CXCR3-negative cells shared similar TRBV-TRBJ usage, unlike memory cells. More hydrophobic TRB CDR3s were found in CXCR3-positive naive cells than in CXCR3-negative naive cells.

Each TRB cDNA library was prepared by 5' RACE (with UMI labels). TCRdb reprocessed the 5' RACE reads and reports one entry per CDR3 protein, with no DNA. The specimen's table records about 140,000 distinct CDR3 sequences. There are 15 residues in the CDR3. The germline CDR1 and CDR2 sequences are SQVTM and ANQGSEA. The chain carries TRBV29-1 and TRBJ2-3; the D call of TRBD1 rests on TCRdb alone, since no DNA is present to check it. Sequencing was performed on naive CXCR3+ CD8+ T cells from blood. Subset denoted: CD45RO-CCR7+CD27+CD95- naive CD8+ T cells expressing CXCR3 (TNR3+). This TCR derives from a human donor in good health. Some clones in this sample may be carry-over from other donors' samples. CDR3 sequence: CSVEVKGGGVNTQYF.